The present T cell receptor (beta chain) was sequenced within a study of persistence of HIV-infected CD4 T cells. Study-wide results and caveats: Compared with CD3/CD28-stimulated cells, CMV- and Gag-responding cells showed lower TCRbeta richness.

The CDR3 runs 13 residues. Trimming cost V 5 bases and J 7 bases; bases outside gene matches: 5. Germline values: CDR1 ENHRY, CDR2 SYGVKD. With regard to this clone: Antigen unknown.

Overlapping HIV-1 Gag 15-mer peptides at approximately 1 ug per peptide per mL were used. Sorting of responding CD4+ T cells relied on upregulated CD40 ligand together with CD69. The libraries were made with immunoSEQ version 4 in survey mode. The table came from immunoSEQ multiplex PCR; TCRdb's copy has only in-frame clones and leaves some out. The data contain some 23,000 clones, roughly 70% of them singletons. Sequenced here: CD4+ T cells sorted from PBMCs after approximately 19-hour stimulation, sampled from a patient who received antiretroviral therapy. This sequence originates from an adult man with HIV who was CMV-seropositive. J is TRBJ1-5 and V is TRBV10-3, with 7 bases matching TRBD1. CDR3 bases: TGTGCCATCAGTCTTACAGGGGAACAGCCCCAGCATTTT. Amino acid sequence: CAISLTGEQPQHF.